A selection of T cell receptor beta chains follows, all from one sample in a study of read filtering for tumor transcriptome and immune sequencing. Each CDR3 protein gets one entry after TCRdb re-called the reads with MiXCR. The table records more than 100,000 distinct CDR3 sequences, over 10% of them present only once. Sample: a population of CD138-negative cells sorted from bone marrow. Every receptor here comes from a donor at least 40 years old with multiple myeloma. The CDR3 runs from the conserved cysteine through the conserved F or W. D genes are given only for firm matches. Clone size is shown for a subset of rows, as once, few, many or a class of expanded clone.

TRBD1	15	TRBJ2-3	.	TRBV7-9	CASSPGQGNTDTQYF	TGTGCCAGCAGCCCCGGACAGGGGAACACAGATACGCAGTATTTT
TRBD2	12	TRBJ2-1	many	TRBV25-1	CATGGGSAKQFF	TGTGCCACGGGGGGAGGGAGCGCAAAGCAGTTCTTC
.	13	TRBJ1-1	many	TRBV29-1	CSGGQTKGTEAFF	TGCAGCGGTGGACAGACAAAAGGCACTGAAGCTTTCTTT
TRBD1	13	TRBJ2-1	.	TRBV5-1	CASSLGTGGEQFF	TGCGCCAGCAGCTTGGGGACAGGGGGCGAGCAGTTCTTC
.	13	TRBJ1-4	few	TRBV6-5	CASRSGRAEKLFF	TGTGCCAGCAGATCCGGAAGGGCTGAAAAACTGTTTTTT
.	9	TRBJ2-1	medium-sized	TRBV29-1	CSVEDLRFF	TGCAGCGTTGAAGATCTTCGGTTCTTC
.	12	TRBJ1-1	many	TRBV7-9	CASSLMDTEAFF	TGTGCCAGCAGCTTAATGGACACTGAAGCTTTCTTT
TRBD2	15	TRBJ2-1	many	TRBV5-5	CASSPQAGGFNEQFF	TGTGCCAGCAGCCCTCAAGCGGGGGGGTTCAATGAGCAGTTCTTC
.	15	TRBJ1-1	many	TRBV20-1	CSARVLAGVYTEAFF	TGCAGTGCTAGAGTCCTCGCTGGGGTGTACACTGAAGCTTTCTTT
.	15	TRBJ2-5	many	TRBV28	CASSRPSQNQETQYF	TGTGCCAGCAGCCGCCCTTCACAGAACCAAGAGACCCAGTACTTC
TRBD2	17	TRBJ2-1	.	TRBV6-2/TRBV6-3	CASRPGTSGRSYNEQFF	TGTGCCAGCAGACCCGGGACTAGCGGGAGGAGCTACAATGAGCAGTTCTTC
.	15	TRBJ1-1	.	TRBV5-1	CASSLEGGRNTETFF	TGCGCCAGCAGCTTGGAGGGCGGGAGGAACACTGAAACTTTCTTT
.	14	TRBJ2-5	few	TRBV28	CASSPRAGGGTQYF	TGTGCCAGCAGCCCCCGGGCCGGGGGAGGGACCCAGTACTTC
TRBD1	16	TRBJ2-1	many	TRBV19	CASSNRRQGQYNEQFF	TGTGCCAGTAGTAACCGGCGACAGGGGCAATACAATGAGCAGTTCTTC
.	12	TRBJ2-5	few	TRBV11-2	CASSFQPETQYF	TGTGCCAGCAGCTTCCAACCAGAGACCCAGTACTTC
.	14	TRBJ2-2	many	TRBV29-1	CSVEGRGGAGELFF	TGCAGCGTTGAAGGCAGGGGCGGGGCCGGGGAGCTGTTTTTT
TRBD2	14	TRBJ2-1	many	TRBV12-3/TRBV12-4	CASSDSGGSVEQFF	TGTGCCAGCAGCGATAGCGGGGGGTCGGTAGAGCAGTTCTTC
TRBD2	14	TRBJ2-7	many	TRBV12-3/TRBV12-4	CASRESGDSYEQYF	TGTGCCAGCCGGGAAAGCGGGGACTCCTACGAGCAGTACTTC